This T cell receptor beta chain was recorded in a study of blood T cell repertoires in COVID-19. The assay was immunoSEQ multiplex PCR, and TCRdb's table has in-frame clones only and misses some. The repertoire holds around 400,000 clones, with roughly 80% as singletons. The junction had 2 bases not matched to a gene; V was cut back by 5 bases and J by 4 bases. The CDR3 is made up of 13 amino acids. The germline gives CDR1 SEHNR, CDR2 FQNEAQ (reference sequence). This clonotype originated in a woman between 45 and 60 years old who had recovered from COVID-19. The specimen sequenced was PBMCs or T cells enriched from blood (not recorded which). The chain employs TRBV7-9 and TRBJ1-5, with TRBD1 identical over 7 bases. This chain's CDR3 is CASSAGGNQPQHF. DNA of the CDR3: TGTGCCAGCAGCGCAGGGGGGAATCAGCCCCAGCATTTT.